One and the same sample provided the 29 T cell receptor beta chains below, sequenced in a study of shared clonotypes between healthy human individuals (dated by TCRdb to about 2020). Libraries were built with the immunoSEQ multiplex PCR assay. Sourced from immuneACCESS, this table was stored by TCRdb with only in-frame sequences that have V and J called. A share of the clones is absent; for the studies checked, an unresolved V gene accounts for under half, and the remainder has no known explanation. Recorded for this sample are 1,500,000 or so clones; 95% to 97% of them occurred a single time. Jointly, the top ten make up over 1% of the sample. Sequenced input: naive CD4+ T cells sorted from blood. Reading the label with the study, this specimen's cell subset or site is: CD45RA+ positively selected. All receptors come from a man aged 25-45 years in good health.

The chain carries TRBV5-1 and TRBJ2-3; 7 nucleotides agree with TRBD2. V lost 1 base and J lost 1; bases outside the gene matches: 21. Germline V gene data show CDR1 as SGHRS and CDR2 as YFSETQ. The CDR3 spans 21 residues. CDR3 sequence: CASSLRLGRGFSGSGTDTQYF. CDR3 DNA sequence: TGCGCCAGCAGCTTGCGACTGGGACGCGGATTTAGCGGGTCCGGCACAGATACGCAGTATTTT.

This clone was counted once. CDR3 sequence: CASSLDRRLNEKLFF. CDR3 sequence (DNA): TGCGCCAGCAGCTTGGACAGACGGTTGAATGAAAAACTGTTTTTT. This rearrangement joins TRBV5-1 to TRBJ1-4; D gene uncertain. The V gene lost 0 bases and the J gene lost 5 bases, with 11 bases spanning the gap. The germline gives CDR1 SGHRS, CDR2 YFSETQ. The CDR3 has 15 amino acids.

As to this clone: A read error may account for a junction end that differs from germline. V gene TRBV28 combines with J gene TRBJ1-5; D gene ambiguous. From germline, CDR1 is MDHEN and CDR2 SYDVKM. The CDR3 has 19 amino acids. The CDR3 DNA is TGTGCCAGCGGTTTCATCCCAGCTGAGTTGTCGTTAGGCAATCAGCCCCAGCATTTT. As protein: CASGFIPAELSLGNQPQHF.

The chain links TRBV18 to TRBJ1-4; D gene uncertain. The CDR3 is 17 amino acids. Trimming left V 5 bases short and J 0 bases short, with 16 bases between. The germline V gene has CDR1 KGHSH and CDR2 LQKENI. CDR3 bases: TGTGCCAGCTCAATTTATGGGAGTATTTCAACTAATGAAAAACTGTTTTTT. Translated, it gives CASSIYGSISTNEKLFF.

The chain combines TRBV9 with TRBJ2-7; 7 positions match TRBD2. The CDR3 consists of 15 residues. Trimming cost V 1 base and J 4 bases; bases outside gene matches: 8. Germline CDR1 and CDR2: SGDLS and YYNGEE. The CDR3 nucleotides are TGTGCCAGCAGCGTATCGGGACTATCCCCTTACGAGCAGTACTTC. Translation: CASSVSGLSPYEQYF.

The chain carries TRBV6-1 and TRBJ1-5; D remains ambiguous. The V and J ends lost 4 bases and 1 base respectively, with 11 bases between them. CDR3 length: 15 amino acids. The germline V gene has CDR1 MNHNS and CDR2 SASEGT. CDR3 residues: CASSAKGLSNQPQHF. CDR3 DNA: TGTGCCAGCAGTGCGAAGGGTTTAAGCAATCAGCCCCAGCATTTT.

The rearrangement uses TRBV9 and TRBJ2-1, with 14 bases lining up with TRBD2. V gave up 6 bases and J gave up 6 bases; unmatched junction bases: 8. The CDR3 is 16 amino acids. Germline CDR1 and CDR2: SGDLS and YYNGEE. CDR3 nucleotides: TGTGCCAGCAACCGAATGGGACTAGCGGGAGTCAATGAGCAGTTCTTC. Protein: CASNRMGLAGVNEQFF. Variable domain in full (rest from reference TRBV9 and TRBJ2-1): DSGVTQTPKHLITATGQRVTLRCSPRSGDLSVYWYQQSLDQGLQFLIQYYNGEERAKGNILERFSAQQFPDLHSELNLSSLELGDSALYFCASNRMGLAGVNEQFFGPGTRLTVL.

This clone showed up just once. CDR3: CASSFQGTVGNEQFF. For the CDR3, the DNA is TGTGCCAGCAGCTTTCAGGGGACAGTTGGCAATGAGCAGTTCTTC. The chain carries TRBV7-2 and TRBJ2-1; TRBD1 aligns across 7 bases. The CDR3 totals 15 residues. After removal of 3 bases from V and 6 bases from J, the junction contained 8 bases not matched to a gene. Germline values: CDR1 SGHTA, CDR2 FQGNSA.

This chain uses TRBV7-2 with TRBJ2-3; 8 bases align to TRBD1. V was clipped by 5 bases and J by 2 bases; unmatched bases: 3. Germline CDR1 and CDR2: SGHTA and FQGNSA. This CDR3 has 14 amino acids. The CDR3 protein is CASSPDRATDTQYF. The CDR3 DNA sequence: TGTGCCAGCAGCCCGGACAGGGCCACAGATACGCAGTATTTT.

This clone was found once. The V gene is TRBV12-5, the J gene TRBJ2-7; D not certain. Deletions cut 5 bases from V and 1 base from J, with 12 bases between. The CDR3 loop spans 14 amino acids. Germline values: CDR1 LGHNT, CDR2 FRNRAP. The CDR3 is CASGDRASSYEQYF. As DNA, the CDR3 is TGTGCTAGTGGTGACCGGGCCTCTTCCTACGAGCAGTACTTC.

In regard to this clone: Other DNA sequences within the sample encode an identical CDR3. The chain joins TRBV28 to TRBJ1-2; 9 bases fit TRBD1. CDR1 and CDR2 (germline): MDHEN, SYDVKM. V shed 5 bases, J shed 8 bases, and the junction held 6 bases outside the gene matches. The CDR3 contains 13 residues. The CDR3 here is CASSLPGQGGYTF. The CDR3 nucleotides are TGTGCCAGCAGTCTACCGGGACAGGGAGGCTACACCTTC.

This chain links TRBV5-1 with TRBJ1-2, with D uncertain. The CDR3 is 15 residues long. Germline CDR1 and CDR2: SGHRS and YFSETQ. The V end lost 4 bases, the J end lost 6 bases, and 19 bases lay between the germline ends. In nucleotides, the CDR3 is TGCGCCAGCAGCGTTACGGGGTCACGGATGAATGGCTACACCTTC. This encodes CASSVTGSRMNGYTF.

This chain connects TRBV29-1 to TRBJ2-7, with 8 bases identical to TRBD1. V gave up 4 bases and J gave up 1 base; unmatched junction bases: 6. Germline CDR1 and CDR2: SQVTM and ANQGSEA. This CDR3 is 14 amino acids long. The CDR3: CSVATGTGSYEQYF. CDR3 coding DNA: TGCAGCGTTGCCACCGGGACAGGTTCCTACGAGCAGTACTTC.

The genes are TRBV5-1 and TRBJ2-5, with a tentative D call TRBD1 (5 bases). CDR3 length: 15 residues. Germline V lookup: CDR1 SGHRS, CDR2 YFSETQ. Trimming stripped 3 bases from V and 4 bases from J, with 16 bases between. CDR3 coding DNA: TGCGCCAGCAGCTCCTGGAGCCAGGGAAGAGAGACCCAGTACTTC. Its translation: CASSSWSQGRETQYF.

J is TRBJ1-3 and V is TRBV14, with 9 positions matching TRBD1. CDR3 length equals 19 residues. CDR1 and CDR2 from the germline V gene are SGHDN and FVKESK. With 4 bases clipped from V and 0 bases from J, the junction kept 13 bases outside the gene matches. CDR3 nucleotide sequence: TGTGCCAGCAGCCCGGGGACAGGGAGCATCCATCTCTCTGGAAACACCATATATTTT. Translation: CASSPGTGSIHLSGNTIYF.

The gene calls are TRBV18 and TRBJ1-2; maybe TRBD1 (6 bases). Trimming stripped 0 bases from V and 6 bases from J, with 14 bases between. The CDR3 is 15 residues long. Germline CDR1 KGHSH, CDR2 LQKENI. In DNA form, the CDR3 reads TGTGCCAGCTCACCACCGGGGCAGGGGAACCATGGCTACACCTTC. This encodes CASSPPGQGNHGYTF.

V usage is TRBV12-5 and J usage is TRBJ2-2, with unresolved D. Germline CDR1 and CDR2: LGHNT and FRNRAP. The CDR3 has 17 amino acids. V shed 0 bases and J shed 0 bases, with 11 bases lying between them. CDR3 in DNA: TGTGCTAGTGGTTTGGTACCCGGTCCGCCGAACACCGGGGAGCTGTTTTTT. Protein product: CASGLVPGPPNTGELFF.

The chain uses TRBV30 and TRBJ1-4; D is unclear. The V gene's germline CDR1 is GTSNPN and CDR2 SVGIG (reference sequence). CDR3 length: 12 amino acids. V lost 3 bases, J lost 4 bases, and 6 bases lay in between. This chain's CDR3 is CAWRQLNEKLFF. The DNA for the CDR3 is TGTGCCTGGAGACAGCTTAATGAAAAACTGTTTTTT.

The V gene is TRBV7-8, the J gene TRBJ1-5, with no clear D. V lost 4 bases and J 4 bases, leaving 11 bases between the germline ends. The CDR3 is made up of 14 amino acids. Germline CDR1 reads SGHVS; CDR2 reads FQNEAQ. CDR3 loop: CASSSNPLNQPQHF. Written as DNA, the CDR3 is TGTGCCAGCAGCTCGAATCCTCTTAATCAGCCCCAGCATTTT.

Turning to this clone: The sample carries other DNA sequences with the same CDR3. The chain joins TRBV5-1 to TRBJ2-3; no reliable D call. CDR1 and CDR2 (germline): SGHRS, YFSETQ. V lost 0 bases to trimming and J lost 0 bases, with 5 bases between them. This CDR3 region has 14 residues. CDR3 residues: CASSLGQSTDTQYF. CDR3 DNA: TGCGCCAGCAGCTTGGGGCAGAGCACAGATACGCAGTATTTT.

The rearrangement joins TRBV10-1 to TRBJ1-1, with D unclear. Germline V gene sequence: CDR1 WNHNN, CDR2 SYGVQD (reference sequence). This CDR3 has 14 residues. Trimming stripped 0 bases from V and 0 bases from J, with 5 bases between. The CDR3 DNA reads as TGCGCCAGCAGTGAGTCAGCCTTGAACACTGAAGCTTTCTTT. Protein sequence: CASSESALNTEAFF.

This clone was detected only once. This chain joins TRBV5-1 and TRBJ2-5; 10 positions match TRBD2. Germline V gives CDR1 SGHRS, CDR2 YFSETQ. This CDR3 region has 18 residues. V lost 8 bases, J lost 4 bases, and 20 bases stayed unmatched. The chain's CDR3 is CASTERLAGRSRRETQYF. The DNA for the CDR3 is TGCGCCAGTACAGAGAGACTAGCGGGCCGCTCACGGAGAGAGACCCAGTACTTC.

The chain has TRBV7-9 and TRBJ2-7, with a tentative D call TRBD1 (6 bases). The CDR3 contains 14 residues. The germline V gene encodes CDR1 SEHNR and CDR2 FQNEAQ (reference sequence). V shed 5 bases and J shed 2 bases, with 13 bases lying between them. The CDR3 DNA reads TGTGCCAGCAGCCGGTTGGACAGAGCCTACGAGCAGTACTTC. Its protein is CASSRLDRAYEQYF.

The chain employs TRBV7-9 and TRBJ2-1; 10 bases fit TRBD1. This CDR3 spans 16 amino acids. With 5 bases clipped from V and 4 bases from J, the junction kept 8 bases outside the gene matches. Germline V gene lookup returns CDR1 SEHNR and CDR2 FQNEAQ (reference sequence). In nucleotides, the CDR3 is TGTGCCAGCAGCCAGGCCGGGACAGGGGCTTACAATGAGCAGTTCTTC. Its protein product is CASSQAGTGAYNEQFF.

To note about this clone: The same CDR3 also results from other DNA sequences found in this sample. This chain connects TRBV18 to TRBJ1-1; tentative D call: TRBD1 (5 bases). Trimming cost V 3 bases and J 4 bases, with 9 bases left between them. Germline V lookup: CDR1 KGHSH, CDR2 LQKENI. The CDR3 contains 13 residues. The CDR3 loop reads CASSPSQGTEAFF. The CDR3 DNA follows: TGTGCCAGCTCACCGTCGCAGGGCACTGAAGCTTTCTTT.

This clone came up once. The CDR3 loop is CASSSQGPVTDTQYF. In DNA, the CDR3 is TGCGCCAGCAGCTCACAGGGGCCTGTCACAGATACGCAGTATTTT. V gene TRBV5-1 combines with J gene TRBJ2-3, with TRBD1 matching over 7 bases. Germline-derived CDR1 and CDR2 are SGHRS and YFSETQ. V trimming: 3 bases; J trimming: 2 bases; junction bases outside the gene matches: 6. The CDR3 is 15 amino acids.

Comment on this clone: One junction end does not reproduce the germline sequence, and a read error may be involved. The chain joins TRBV6-1 to TRBJ1-2; a possible D gene is TRBD1 (5 bases). In germline, CDR1 is MNHNS, CDR2 SASEGT. CDR3 length: 13 residues. This chain's CDR3 is CASSEVGDLLILF. CDR3 sequence (DNA): TGTGCCAGCAGTGAAGTAGGGGACCTATTGATCCTCTTC.

The chain recombines TRBV28 with TRBJ2-7; possible D gene TRBD2, 5 bases. The germline CDR1 and CDR2 sequences are MDHEN and SYDVKM. The CDR3 length is 16 residues. V was clipped by 7 bases and J by 5 bases, with 24 bases between them. CDR3 DNA sequence: TGTGCCAGCAAAAACCCAACTCTTGGGAGTCTCGACGAGCAGTACTTC. The encoded protein is CASKNPTLGSLDEQYF.

The chain uses TRBV18 and TRBJ2-7; D may be TRBD2 (5 bases). Germline V gene data show CDR1 as KGHSH and CDR2 as LQKENI. Trimming left V 9 bases short and J 2 bases short, with 14 bases between. This CDR3 region has 13 residues. CDR3 loop: CASSETGTYEQYF. The CDR3 DNA sequence: TGTGCCAGTTCCGAGACGGGAACCTACGAGCAGTACTTC.